The 13 T cell receptor beta chains listed next were all sequenced from one sample in a study of CD8+CD57+ T cells in acquired aplastic anemia. Those patients picked for sequencing had displayed CD8+CD57+ cell expansion on flow cytometry. Genomic DNA, serving as template, underwent TCR beta VDJ and CDR3 profiling. TCRdb passed the reads through MiXCR, listing each CDR3 protein once. This table has approximately 220,000 distinct CDR3 sequences, over 40% appearing once. The specimen was sorted CD4+, CD8+, or CD8+CD57+ T cells (not recorded which) from PBMCs. The receptors stem from a human donor with aplastic anemia.

Ten or more counts support this clonotype. The chain couples TRBV19 to TRBJ2-5; 8 bases align to TRBD1. V dropped 5 bases and J dropped 1; count of bases not matched to a gene: 3. CDR3 size: 14 residues. The V gene's germline CDR1 is LNHDA and CDR2 SQIVND (reference sequence). The CDR3 region is CASSQQGGQETQYF. DNA of the CDR3: TGTGCCAGTAGTCAACAGGGGGGCCAAGAGACCCAGTACTTC.

This clonotype was seen a few times. A much larger clone sits a single nucleotide away, making a read error possible. This sequence joins TRBV5-1 and TRBJ1-2, with a weak D call TRBD1 (6 bases). The V gene's germline CDR1 is SGHRS and CDR2 YFSETQ. The CDR3 contains 15 residues. This CDR3 is CASTHNTGLQDGYAF. The CDR3 DNA reads TGCGCCAGCACTCATAATACAGGGCTTCAAGATGGCTACGCCTTC.

The rearrangement uses TRBV7-9 and TRBJ2-7; tentatively, D is TRBD2 (5 bases). Trimming shortened V by 2 bases and J by 2 bases, and 13 bases separated the two germline ends. Germline assignment: CDR1 SEHNR and CDR2 FQNEAQ (reference sequence). The CDR3 runs to 15 residues. The CDR3, as DNA: TGTGCCAGCAGCTTACGGGCGACCGGGACCTACGAGCAGTACTTC. Translated: CASSLRATGTYEQYF.

The chain links TRBV15 to TRBJ1-2, with 9 bases identical to TRBD1. Germline V gene sequence: CDR1 LNHNV, CDR2 YYDKDF (reference sequence). V was pared by 3 bases and J by 7 bases, with 6 bases of the junction left unmatched. The CDR3 is 14 amino acids. Written as DNA, the CDR3 is TGTGCCACCAGCAGCTTACAGGGGGCGCGTGGCTACACCTTC. It codes for CATSSLQGARGYTF.

Note on this clonotype: This sequence may be a read error, since a much larger clone differs from it by one base. The chain employs TRBV7-3 and TRBJ2-2, with D possibly matching TRBD2 (5 bases). V dropped 1 base and J dropped 10 bases, with 10 bases sitting between them. Germline CDR1 and CDR2: SGHTA and FQGTGA. This CDR3 is 13 amino acids long. The CDR3, as DNA: TGTGCCAGCAGCTTAATGGGAGCCGAGGAGCTGTTTTTT. This translates into CASSLMGAEELFF.

The chain recombines TRBV20-1 with TRBJ2-3; weak D call: TRBD2 (5 bases). Germline V gives CDR1 DFQATT, CDR2 SNEGSKA (reference sequence). This CDR3 spans 15 amino acids. V was clipped by 6 bases and J by 2 bases, with 18 bases between them. The CDR3 here is CSARSAGFNTDTQYF. The CDR3 DNA is TGCAGTGCCCGATCTGCGGGCTTTAACACAGATACGCAGTATTTT.

This clonotype was observed at least ten times. This chain links TRBV19 with TRBJ2-3; D is perhaps TRBD2 (6 bases). There are 20 residues in the CDR3. Germline V lookup: CDR1 LNHDA, CDR2 SQIVND (reference sequence). The V gene lost 5 bases and the J gene lost 1 base, with 28 bases spanning the gap. The CDR3 loop is CASSSPPGWSPGDGTDTQYF. CDR3 nucleotide sequence: TGTGCCAGTAGTTCCCCCCCCGGCTGGAGCCCGGGGGACGGCACAGATACGCAGTATTTT.

This clonotype was observed many times. The chain uses TRBV2 and TRBJ1-1; no clear D. The V gene lost 3 bases and the J gene lost 10 bases, with 12 bases spanning the gap. The CDR3 sequence is 12 residues long. The V gene's germline CDR1 is SNHLY and CDR2 FYNNEI. The CDR3 nucleotides are TGTGCCAGCAGTGATTATGGCCTCGGAGCTTTCTTT. Its protein product is CASSDYGLGAFF.

The sample holds many counts of this clonotype. This rearrangement joins TRBV20-1 to TRBJ2-3; D unresolved. The germline gives CDR1 DFQATT, CDR2 SNEGSKA (reference sequence). With 0 bases removed from V and 0 bases from J, the gap between germline ends came to 4 bases. The length of the CDR3 is 13 residues. The CDR3 is CSAREVSTDTQYF. The CDR3 DNA reads TGCAGTGCTAGAGAGGTTAGCACAGATACGCAGTATTTT.

This clonotype has ten or more counts. V and J are TRBV6-1 and TRBJ2-3, with 8 bases lining up with TRBD2. The germline CDR1 and CDR2 sequences are MNHNS and SASEGT. The CDR3 length is 14 residues. After removal of 5 bases from V and 4 bases from J, the junction contained 5 bases not matched to a gene. The CDR3 DNA reads as TGTGCCAGCAGTCTCGGACTAGCCCCAGATACGCAGTATTTT. Its translation: CASSLGLAPDTQYF.

The sample holds many counts of this clonotype. This chain connects TRBV19 to TRBJ2-7; 11 nucleotides align to TRBD1. V dropped 0 bases and J dropped 8; count of bases not matched to a gene: 9. The length of the CDR3 is 16 residues. CDR1 LNHDA and CDR2 SQIVND come from the germline V gene (reference sequence). CDR3 loop: CASSIDGTGGFAQQYF. The CDR3, as DNA: TGTGCCAGTAGTATAGACGGGACAGGGGGATTCGCCCAGCAGTACTTC.

V is TRBV20-1 and J is TRBJ1-6, with 8 bases aligning to TRBD1. Germline V gives CDR1 DFQATT, CDR2 SNEGSKA (reference sequence). V was clipped by 6 bases and J by 7 bases; unmatched bases: 8. The CDR3 runs 14 residues. The DNA of the CDR3 is TGCAGTGCCAGCCCGGACAGGGCGAATTCACCCCTCCACTTT. This codes for CSASPDRANSPLHF.

This clonotype appeared many times. The chain carries TRBV6-5 and TRBJ2-7; the D gene could be TRBD1 or TRBD2 (6 bases each). CDR1 MNHEY and CDR2 SVGAGI come from the germline V gene. The V gene lost 2 bases and the J gene lost 0 bases, with 14 bases spanning the gap. CDR3 size: 16 residues. The CDR3 DNA reads TGTGCCAGCAGTTACAGGGGGGCCCCGAGCTCCTACGAGCAGTACTTC. Translation gives CASSYRGAPSSYEQYF.